Following are 14 T cell receptor beta chains from one sample sequenced in a study of STAT5B mutations in CD4+ large granular lymphocyte leukemia. Sequenced by immunoSEQ multiplex PCR; TCRdb stores in-frame clones only, minus some. The sample has about 50,000 clones, roughly four fifths seen once; the top ten hold 0.3% to 0.45%. Sequencing was performed on CD4+ T cells from blood buffy coats. The receptors derive from a human donor in good health.

The J gene is TRBJ1-1, the V gene TRBV11-3; 8 bases match TRBD1. Per germline, CDR1 SGHNT and CDR2 YENEEA. J gave up 3 bases and V 2 bases, and 17 bases lay outside the gene matches. The CDR3 consists of 19 residues. The CDR3 loop reads CASSLTLPLAGGRDTEAFF. For the CDR3, the DNA is TGTGCCAGCAGCTTAACCCTCCCCCTCGCAGGGGGCAGGGACACTGAAGCTTTCTTT.

The rearrangement links TRBV25-1 to TRBJ1-4; TRBD1 agrees at 7 bases. V lost 5 bases to trimming and J lost 5 bases; unmatched junction nucleotides: 5. The CDR3 consists of 14 residues. The germline V gene encodes CDR1 MGHDK and CDR2 SYGVNS. DNA of the CDR3: TGTGCCAGCAGTTCGGCAGGGGGGAATGAAAAACTGTTTTTT. Translated, it gives CASSSAGGNEKLFF.

The chain carries TRBV5-1 and TRBJ2-5; no reliable D call. The J call may be mistaken, given a closer DNA end match to TRBJ2-7. The CDR3 runs 16 residues. Per the germline V gene, CDR1 is SGHRS and CDR2 is YFSETQ. The CDR3 nucleotides read TGCGCCAGCAGCTCCGCAAAAGGTACCGTTCCCTACGAGCAGTACTTC. This translates into CASSSAKGTVPYEQYF.

The J gene is TRBJ2-7, the V gene TRBV7-2, with 13 bases aligning to TRBD2. Trimming at V came to 4 bases and at J to 3 bases, leaving 15 bases not matched to a gene. CDR3 length equals 19 residues. From germline, CDR1 is SGHTA and CDR2 FQGNSA. The CDR3 DNA reads TGTGCCAGCAGCTCAAAGCCGGGACTAGCGGGGTCGTGGGTCTACGAGCAGTACTTC. This codes for CASSSKPGLAGSWVYEQYF.

This clone showed up just once. This sequence joins TRBV7-2 and TRBJ1-1, with D perhaps TRBD1 (6 bases). The germline V gene has CDR1 SGHTA and CDR2 FQGNSA. The CDR3 totals 14 residues. V lost 1 base to trimming and J lost 6 bases, with 12 bases between them. CDR3 region: CASSLVGGGPEAFF. The CDR3, as DNA: TGTGCCAGCAGCTTAGTAGGGGGTGGACCTGAAGCTTTCTTT.

The genes are TRBV5-1 and TRBJ2-1; 10 bases agree with TRBD1. This CDR3 comprises 15 residues. Germline V lookup: CDR1 SGHRS, CDR2 YFSETQ. The V and J ends lost 3 bases and 6 bases, in that order; junction bases with no gene match: 6. CDR3 in DNA: TGCGCCAGCAGCTCGACCGGGACAGGGGCCAATGAGCAGTTCTTC. Translating gives CASSSTGTGANEQFF.

This chain uses TRBV7-2 with TRBJ1-1; D is ambiguous. V was cut by 5 bases and J by 0 bases, with 13 bases left in between. CDR1 and CDR2 from the germline V gene are SGHTA and FQGNSA. The CDR3 totals 15 residues. The CDR3 loop reads CASSPRDGLNTEAFF. The CDR3 DNA is TGTGCCAGCAGCCCACGAGACGGCCTGAACACTGAAGCTTTCTTT.

In its sample, this clone was seen once. The CDR3 DNA reads TGTGCCAGCAGCTTGGGGGTCTCGGGGAGTCAGCCCCAGCATTTT. This translates into CASSLGVSGSQPQHF. The chain recombines TRBV5-4 with TRBJ1-5; D is unclear. V dropped 0 bases and J dropped 6 bases, with 13 bases sitting between them. Germline V lookup: CDR1 SGHNT, CDR2 YYREEE (reference sequence). This CDR3 region has 15 residues.

J is TRBJ1-2 and V is TRBV6-1; 8 bases are shared with TRBD1. The germline CDR1 and CDR2 sequences are MNHNS and SASEGT. CDR3 size: 13 residues. J was trimmed by 2 bases and V by 6 bases; bases with no gene match: 2. CDR3 nucleotide sequence: TGTGCCAGCAGCTGGGACAGGAACTATGGCTACACCTTC. The encoded protein is CASSWDRNYGYTF.

To note about this clone: Distinct nucleotide sequences in the sample also encode this CDR3. The rearrangement joins TRBV5-1 to TRBJ2-5, with D maybe TRBD1 (6 bases). Trimming removed 2 bases from V and 2 bases from J, with 10 bases in between. Germline V lookup: CDR1 SGHRS, CDR2 YFSETQ. The CDR3 is made up of 14 amino acids. CDR3 loop: CASSFGQGQETQYF. The CDR3 region has the DNA TGCGCCAGCAGCTTCGGGCAGGGGCAAGAGACCCAGTACTTC.

The chain employs TRBV10-2 and TRBJ2-7, with 14 bases fitting TRBD2. The CDR3 runs to 19 residues. J lost 2 bases, V lost 2 bases, and 11 bases had no gene match. Per the germline V gene, CDR1 is WSHSY and CDR2 is SAAADI. The CDR3 is CASSEPGGLAGARPYEQYF. Here the CDR3 DNA reads TGCGCCAGCAGTGAGCCCGGGGGACTAGCGGGGGCCCGTCCCTACGAGCAGTACTTC.

This rearrangement joins TRBV7-2 to TRBJ1-1; D call uncertain. The CDR3 runs to 11 residues. Trimming shortened V by 3 bases and J by 4 bases, and 3 bases separated the two germline ends. Looked up from germline, CDR1 is SGHTA and CDR2 is FQGNSA. The CDR3 here is CASSLRTEAFF. The CDR3 DNA reads as TGTGCCAGCAGCTTGCGCACTGAAGCTTTCTTT. Based on the CDR3 plus reference TRBV7-2 and TRBJ1-1, the full variable domain is GAGVSQSPSNKVTEKGKDVELRCDPISGHTALYWYRQSLGQGLEFLIYFQGNSAPDKSGLPSDRFSAERTGGSVSTLTIQRTQQEDSAVYLCASSLRTEAFFGQGTRLTVV.

The chain is built from TRBV5-1 and TRBJ2-1; TRBD2 is a possible D gene (6 bases). CDR3 length equals 14 residues. The V gene's germline CDR1 is SGHRS and CDR2 YFSETQ. V was shortened by 4 bases and J by 5 bases, with 13 bases between the two germline ends. Written as DNA, the CDR3 is TGCGCCAGCAGCCGCGGGACGGCAGACAATGAGCAGTTCTTC. Translated, it gives CASSRGTADNEQFF.

This clone came up once. This CDR3 is CASSPTEAPTNEKLFF. In DNA form, the CDR3 reads TGTGCCAGCAGCCCAACAGAAGCGCCAACTAATGAAAAACTGTTTTTT. V is TRBV7-2 and J is TRBJ1-4; D is undetermined. Between the trimmed V and J ends, which lost 5 bases and 0 bases, there was a span of 13 bases. Germline CDR1 reads SGHTA; CDR2 reads FQGNSA. CDR3 size: 16 residues.